A single sample gave rise to the 12 T cell receptor beta chains below, sequenced in a study of blood T cell repertoires in COVID-19. Libraries were prepared by immunoSEQ multiplex PCR; TCRdb keeps only in-frame clonotypes and omits some of them. This table has hundreds of thousands of clones, more than 75% appearing once. The specimen sequenced was PBMCs or T cells enriched from blood (not recorded which). These receptors were taken from a woman aged 60-75 years in a cohort exposed to, infected with or recovered from COVID-19 (not recorded which).

This chain uses TRBV15 with TRBJ2-1; tentative D call: TRBD1 (5 bases). This CDR3 is built from 14 residues. Trimming took off 6 bases at V and 7 bases at J, with 16 bases between the two ends. Germline CDR1 reads LNHNV; CDR2 reads YYDKDF (reference sequence). CDR3 DNA sequence: TGTGCCACCAGTCCTACTTGGGGCCGGAATGAGCAGTTCTTC. This codes for CATSPTWGRNEQFF.

CDR3 amino acids: CASSLDSNTEAFF. The CDR3 DNA reads as TGTGCCAGCAGTTTGGACAGCAACACTGAAGCTTTCTTT. The chain uses TRBV12-3 or TRBV12-4 and TRBJ1-1; maybe TRBD1 (6 bases). CDR3 length: 13 residues. V lost 3 bases and J lost 2, with 7 bases in between.

The chain combines TRBV7-2 with TRBJ1-6; unclear D gene. Germline V CDR1 and CDR2: SGHTA, FQGNSA. Deletions cut 3 bases from V and 11 bases from J, with 11 bases between. This CDR3 contains 13 residues. The CDR3 reads CASSFPGLAPLHF. The DNA for the CDR3 is TGTGCCAGCAGCTTCCCCGGACTTGCACCCCTCCACTTT.

This sequence joins TRBV18 and TRBJ2-7; TRBD1 aligns across 7 bases. This CDR3 has 13 amino acids. The V gene end was trimmed by 1 base and the J gene end by 9 bases; junction bases not matched to a gene: 6. Germline V CDR1 and CDR2: KGHSH, LQKENI. The CDR3 DNA sequence: TGTGCCAGCTCACCACAGGGGGCGCCCGGGCAGTACTTC. It specifies CASSPQGAPGQYF.

The J gene is TRBJ1-5, the V gene TRBV18; D gene uncertain. Germline values: CDR1 KGHSH, CDR2 LQKENI. With 2 bases removed from V and 5 bases from J, the gap between germline ends came to 7 bases. The CDR3 length is 13 residues. CDR3 sequence reads: CASSPSRDQPQHF. CDR3 sequence (DNA): TGTGCCAGCTCACCATCCCGGGATCAGCCCCAGCATTTT. Drawing the rest from reference TRBV18 and TRBJ1-5, the complete variable domain is NAGVMQNPRHLVRRRGQEARLRCSPMKGHSHVYWYRQLPEEGLKFMVYLQKENIIDESGMPKERFSAEFPKEGPSILRIQQVVRGDSAAYFCASSPSRDQPQHFGDGTRLSIL.

This clone was observed once. The chain joins TRBV27 to TRBJ1-2; 10 nucleotides line up with TRBD1. This CDR3 comprises 18 residues. Germline V gene lookup returns CDR1 MNHEY and CDR2 SMNVEV (reference sequence). Trimming removed 4 bases from V and 2 bases from J; junction bases left unmatched: 13. The CDR3, as DNA: TGTGCCAGCAGTTGGGACAGGGGCCTTAATCAAATCAACTATGGCTACACCTTC. It yields the protein CASSWDRGLNQINYGYTF.

This clone was found once. The chain combines TRBV29-1 with TRBJ1-1; 12 bases are a match to TRBD1. Germline V gene data show CDR1 as SQVTM and CDR2 as ANQGSEA. The J segment lost 11 bases and the V segment lost 3 bases, leaving 16 bases of the junction unmatched. The CDR3 runs to 16 residues. CDR3 sequence: CSVDNPRDRGRKSAFF. CDR3 nucleotide sequence: TGCAGCGTTGATAACCCCCGGGACAGGGGGCGCAAATCTGCTTTCTTT.

This chain links TRBV6-5 with TRBJ1-3, with a tentative D call TRBD1 (5 bases). Trimming shortened V by 2 bases and J by 4 bases, and 12 bases separated the two germline ends. Looked up from germline, CDR1 is MNHEY and CDR2 is SVGAGI. The CDR3 extends over 15 amino acids. This CDR3 is CASSYGGDLGNTIYF. The CDR3, as DNA: TGTGCCAGCAGTTACGGGGGGGATCTGGGAAACACCATATATTTT.

The rearrangement uses TRBV14 and TRBJ2-7, with D perhaps TRBD1 (5 bases). The length of the CDR3 is 14 residues. CDR1 and CDR2 from the germline V gene are SGHDN and FVKESK. The V gene lost 8 bases and the J gene lost 2 bases, with 16 bases spanning the gap. As DNA, the CDR3 is TGTGCCAGCCAAGGGGCACCACCTGCCTACGAGCAGTACTTC. This translates into CASQGAPPAYEQYF.

The chain links TRBV5-4 to TRBJ2-7; perhaps TRBD1 as D (6 bases). The V and J ends lost 4 bases and 7 bases respectively, with 15 bases between them. Germline assignment: CDR1 SGHNT and CDR2 YYREEE (reference sequence). This CDR3 region has 13 residues. The chain's CDR3 is CASSDTGSREQYF. In DNA, the CDR3 is TGTGCCAGCAGCGACACAGGGTCTCGGGAGCAGTACTTC.

V and J are TRBV30 and TRBJ2-5; 7 bases align to TRBD1. This CDR3 comprises 15 residues. Germline V lookup: CDR1 GTSNPN, CDR2 SVGIG (reference sequence). Trimming took 0 bases from V and 5 from J; bases not matched to a gene: 9. CDR3 sequence (DNA): TGTGCCTGGAGTGTGGCCAGGGGGAGATCGGAGACCCAGTACTTC. Residues: CAWSVARGRSETQYF.

This clone occurred many times. The chain recombines TRBV4-2 with TRBJ2-2, with 11 bases aligning to TRBD1. V was clipped by 4 bases and J by 4 bases; unmatched bases: 5. CDR1 and CDR2 (germline): LGHNA, YNFKEQ. The CDR3 is 16 residues long. The CDR3 reads CASSLPGTGGTGELFF. CDR3 sequence (DNA): TGTGCCAGCAGCCTTCCCGGGACAGGGGGCACCGGGGAGCTGTTTTTT.